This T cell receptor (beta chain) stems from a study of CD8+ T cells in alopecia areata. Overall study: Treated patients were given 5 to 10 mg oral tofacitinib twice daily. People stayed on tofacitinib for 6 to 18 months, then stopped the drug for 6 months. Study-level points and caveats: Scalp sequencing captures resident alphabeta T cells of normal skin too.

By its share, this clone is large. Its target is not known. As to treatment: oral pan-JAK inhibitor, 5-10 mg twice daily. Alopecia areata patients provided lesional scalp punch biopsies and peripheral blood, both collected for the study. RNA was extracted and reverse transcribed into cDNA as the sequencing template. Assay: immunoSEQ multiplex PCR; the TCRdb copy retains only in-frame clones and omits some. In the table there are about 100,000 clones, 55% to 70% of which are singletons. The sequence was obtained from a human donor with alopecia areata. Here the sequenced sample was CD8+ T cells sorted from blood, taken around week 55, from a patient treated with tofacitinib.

In DNA form, the CDR3 reads TGTGCCAGCAGCTTAGTCACCGGGTCTGAAGCTTTCTTT. This sequence encodes CASSLVTGSEAFF. The J gene is TRBJ1-1, the V gene TRBV7-2; D call uncertain. V was trimmed by 1 base and J by 6 bases, leaving 9 bases between them. The CDR3 is made up of 13 amino acids. Germline loops: CDR1 SGHTA, CDR2 FQGNSA.